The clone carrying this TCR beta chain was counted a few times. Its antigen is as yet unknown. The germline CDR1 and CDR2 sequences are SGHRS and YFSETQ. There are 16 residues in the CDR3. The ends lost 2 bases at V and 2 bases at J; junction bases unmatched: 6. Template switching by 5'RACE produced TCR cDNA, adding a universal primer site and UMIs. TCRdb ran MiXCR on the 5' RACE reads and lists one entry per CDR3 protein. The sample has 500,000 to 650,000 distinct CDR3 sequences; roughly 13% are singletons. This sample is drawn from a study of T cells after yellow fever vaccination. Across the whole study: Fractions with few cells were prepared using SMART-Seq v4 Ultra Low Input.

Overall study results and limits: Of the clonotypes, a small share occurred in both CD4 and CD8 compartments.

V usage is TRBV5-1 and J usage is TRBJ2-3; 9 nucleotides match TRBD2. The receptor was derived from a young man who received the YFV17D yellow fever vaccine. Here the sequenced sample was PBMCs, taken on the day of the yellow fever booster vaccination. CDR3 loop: CASSLGGRAHTDTQYF. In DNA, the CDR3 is TGCGCCAGCAGCTTAGGCGGGAGGGCCCACACAGATACGCAGTATTTT.